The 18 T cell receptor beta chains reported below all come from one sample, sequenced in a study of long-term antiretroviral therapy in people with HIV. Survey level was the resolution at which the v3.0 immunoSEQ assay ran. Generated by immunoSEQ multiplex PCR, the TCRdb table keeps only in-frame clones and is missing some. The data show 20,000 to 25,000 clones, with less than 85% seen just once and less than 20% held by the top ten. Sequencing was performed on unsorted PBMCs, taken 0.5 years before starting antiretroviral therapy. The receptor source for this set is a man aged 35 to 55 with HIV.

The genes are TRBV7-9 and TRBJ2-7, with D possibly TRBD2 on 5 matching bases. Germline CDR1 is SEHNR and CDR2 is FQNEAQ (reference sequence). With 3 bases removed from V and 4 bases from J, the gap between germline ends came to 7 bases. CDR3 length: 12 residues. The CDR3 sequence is CASSFRGYEQYF. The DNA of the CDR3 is TGTGCCAGCAGCTTCCGGGGTTACGAGCAGTACTTC.

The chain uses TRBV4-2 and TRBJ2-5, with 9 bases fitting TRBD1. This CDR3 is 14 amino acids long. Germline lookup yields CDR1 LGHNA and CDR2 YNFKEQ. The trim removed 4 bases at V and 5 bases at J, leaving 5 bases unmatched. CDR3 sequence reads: CASSPTGGMETQYF. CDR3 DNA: TGTGCCAGCAGCCCCACAGGGGGCATGGAGACCCAGTACTTC.

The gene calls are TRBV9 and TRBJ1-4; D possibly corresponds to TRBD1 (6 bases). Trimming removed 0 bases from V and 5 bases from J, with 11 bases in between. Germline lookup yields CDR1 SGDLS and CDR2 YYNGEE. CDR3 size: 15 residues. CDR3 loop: CASSVGGGTNEKLFF. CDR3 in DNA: TGTGCCAGCAGCGTAGGGGGAGGGACAAATGAAAAACTGTTTTTT.

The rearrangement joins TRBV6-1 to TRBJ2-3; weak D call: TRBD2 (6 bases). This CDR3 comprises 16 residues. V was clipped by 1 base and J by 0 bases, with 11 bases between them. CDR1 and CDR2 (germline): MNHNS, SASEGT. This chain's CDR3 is CASSEEEGPSTDTQYF. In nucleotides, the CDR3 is TGTGCCAGCAGTGAAGAGGAGGGACCTAGCACAGATACGCAGTATTTT.

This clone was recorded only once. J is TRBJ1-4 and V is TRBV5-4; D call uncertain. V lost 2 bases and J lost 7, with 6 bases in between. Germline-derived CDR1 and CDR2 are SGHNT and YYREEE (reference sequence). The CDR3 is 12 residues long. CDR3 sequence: CASSFLGEKLFF. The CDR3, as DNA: TGTGCCAGCAGCTTCCTGGGTGAAAAACTGTTTTTT.

DNA of the CDR3: TGTGCCAGCAGCGTAGGAGGAGATACTAACTATGGCTACACCTTC. Translation: CASSVGGDTNYGYTF. The chain joins TRBV9 to TRBJ1-2, with D unresolved. Germline CDR1 and CDR2: SGDLS and YYNGEE. The CDR3 has 15 amino acids. V dropped 0 bases and J dropped 0 bases, with 9 bases sitting between them.

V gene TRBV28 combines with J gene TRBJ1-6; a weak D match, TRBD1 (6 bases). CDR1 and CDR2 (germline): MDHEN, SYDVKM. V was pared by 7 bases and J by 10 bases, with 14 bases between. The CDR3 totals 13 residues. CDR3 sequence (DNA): TGTGCCAGCAAACAGGGAATTCACTCACCCCTCCACTTT. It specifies CASKQGIHSPLHF.

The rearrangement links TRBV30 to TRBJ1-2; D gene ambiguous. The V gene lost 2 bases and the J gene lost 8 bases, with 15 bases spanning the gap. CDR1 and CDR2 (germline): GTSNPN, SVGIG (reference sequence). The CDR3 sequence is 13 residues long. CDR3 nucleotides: TGTGCCTGGAGTCTCCTTTCACGGGGAGGCTACACCTTC. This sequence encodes CAWSLLSRGGYTF.

CDR3 sequence: CASSSRGSNLPDTQYF. The DNA of the CDR3 is TGTGCCAGCAGTTCAAGGGGTTCGAACTTACCAGATACGCAGTATTTT. The rearrangement joins TRBV6-5 to TRBJ2-3, with D perhaps matching TRBD1 (5 bases). Germline V lookup: CDR1 MNHEY, CDR2 SVGAGI. Trimming pared 4 bases from V and 4 bases from J, leaving 18 bases between. The CDR3 runs 16 residues.

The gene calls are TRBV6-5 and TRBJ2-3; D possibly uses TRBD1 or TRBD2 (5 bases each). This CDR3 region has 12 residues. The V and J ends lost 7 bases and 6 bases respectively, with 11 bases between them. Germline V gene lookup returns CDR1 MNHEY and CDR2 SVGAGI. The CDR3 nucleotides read TGTGCCAGCATAGGGACGACCGATACGCAGTATTTT. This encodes CASIGTTDTQYF.

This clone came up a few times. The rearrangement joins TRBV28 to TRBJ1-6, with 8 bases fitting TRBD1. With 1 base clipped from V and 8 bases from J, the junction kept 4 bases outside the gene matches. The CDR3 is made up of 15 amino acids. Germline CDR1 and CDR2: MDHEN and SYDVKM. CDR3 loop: CASSLFDRGYSPLHF. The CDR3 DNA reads TGTGCCAGCAGTTTATTCGACAGGGGATATTCACCCCTCCACTTT.

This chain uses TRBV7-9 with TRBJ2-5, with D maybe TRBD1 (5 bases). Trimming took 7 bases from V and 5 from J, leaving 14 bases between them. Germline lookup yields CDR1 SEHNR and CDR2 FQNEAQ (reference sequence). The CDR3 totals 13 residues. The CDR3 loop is CASIAGIYETQYF. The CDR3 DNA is TGTGCCAGCATTGCAGGGATTTACGAGACCCAGTACTTC.

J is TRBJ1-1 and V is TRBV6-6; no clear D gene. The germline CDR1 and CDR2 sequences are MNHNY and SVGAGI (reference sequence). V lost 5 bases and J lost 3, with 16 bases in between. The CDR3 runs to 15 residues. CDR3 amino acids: CASSPEEALYTEAFF. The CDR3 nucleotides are TGTGCCAGCAGTCCTGAGGAGGCGTTATACACTGAAGCTTTCTTT.

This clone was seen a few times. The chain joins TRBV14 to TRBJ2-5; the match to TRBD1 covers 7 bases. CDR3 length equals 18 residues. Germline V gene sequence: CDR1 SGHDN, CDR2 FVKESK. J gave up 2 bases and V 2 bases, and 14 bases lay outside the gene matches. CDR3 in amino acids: CASSQFRTGHFLQETQYF. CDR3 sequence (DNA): TGTGCCAGCAGCCAATTCCGGACAGGACATTTTTTACAAGAGACCCAGTACTTC.

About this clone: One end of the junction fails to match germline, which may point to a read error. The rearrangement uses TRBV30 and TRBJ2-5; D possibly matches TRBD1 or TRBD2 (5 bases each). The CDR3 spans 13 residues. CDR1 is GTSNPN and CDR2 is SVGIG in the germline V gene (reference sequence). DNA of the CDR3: TGTGCCTGCGAGGGACCATACCAAGAGCCCCAGTACTTC. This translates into CACEGPYQEPQYF.

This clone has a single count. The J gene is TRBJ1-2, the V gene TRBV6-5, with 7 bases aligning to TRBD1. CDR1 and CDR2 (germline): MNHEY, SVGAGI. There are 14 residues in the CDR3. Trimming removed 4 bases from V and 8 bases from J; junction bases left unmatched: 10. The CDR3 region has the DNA TGTGCCAGCAGTTTGGGACAGACTCTAGGCGGCTACACCTTC. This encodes CASSLGQTLGGYTF.

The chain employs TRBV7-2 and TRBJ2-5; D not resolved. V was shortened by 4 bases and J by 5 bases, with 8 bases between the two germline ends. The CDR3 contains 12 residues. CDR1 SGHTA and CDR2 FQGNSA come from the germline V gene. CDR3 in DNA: TGTGCCAGCAGCTCCTTAGGGGAGACCCAGTACTTC. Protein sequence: CASSSLGETQYF.

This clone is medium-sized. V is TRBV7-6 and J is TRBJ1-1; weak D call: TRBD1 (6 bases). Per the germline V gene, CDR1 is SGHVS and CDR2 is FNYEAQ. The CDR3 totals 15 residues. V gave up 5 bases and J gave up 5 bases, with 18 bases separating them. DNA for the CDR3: TGTGCCAGCAGCCCGCAACTAACAGGGAAGACTGAAGCTTTCTTT. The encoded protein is CASSPQLTGKTEAFF.